The entry below gives a single T cell receptor (beta chain) sequence along with its context. Its target is unknown. This entry belongs to a study of somatic mutations in cytotoxic T cells in rheumatoid arthritis. Study at large: Sorting by flow gave nearly 100% purity for some V beta antibody-stained T-cell populations, including V beta1+ cells sequenced for TCRB.

TCRdb's copy holds only in-frame clones and misses some; the assay was immunoSEQ multiplex PCR. The sample holds about 19,000 clones; under 85% are singletons and the top ten take 10% to 11%. CDR1 is SGHTA, CDR2 FQGNSA, per germline. The trim removed 5 bases at V and 4 bases at J, leaving 4 bases unmatched. The CDR3 sequence is 13 residues long. The study, taken as a whole, reports: Age-matched healthy controls and rheumatoid arthritis patients had CD8+ T-cell clonality that did not differ significantly. A largest CD8+ clone above 20% of CD8+ cells occurred in about an eighth of the roughly 65 patients. The study found CD8+ clonality increased with age in rheumatoid arthritis patients, not healthy controls.

This sequence was found in a man in his late teens or twenties with rheumatoid arthritis. The genes are TRBV7-2 and TRBJ1-1; TRBD1 agrees at 7 bases. Specimen: CD8+ T cells sorted from blood. The DNA of the CDR3 is TGTGCCAGCAGCCACCCAGGGGGCACTGAAGCTTTCTTT. This gives the protein CASSHPGGTEAFF.